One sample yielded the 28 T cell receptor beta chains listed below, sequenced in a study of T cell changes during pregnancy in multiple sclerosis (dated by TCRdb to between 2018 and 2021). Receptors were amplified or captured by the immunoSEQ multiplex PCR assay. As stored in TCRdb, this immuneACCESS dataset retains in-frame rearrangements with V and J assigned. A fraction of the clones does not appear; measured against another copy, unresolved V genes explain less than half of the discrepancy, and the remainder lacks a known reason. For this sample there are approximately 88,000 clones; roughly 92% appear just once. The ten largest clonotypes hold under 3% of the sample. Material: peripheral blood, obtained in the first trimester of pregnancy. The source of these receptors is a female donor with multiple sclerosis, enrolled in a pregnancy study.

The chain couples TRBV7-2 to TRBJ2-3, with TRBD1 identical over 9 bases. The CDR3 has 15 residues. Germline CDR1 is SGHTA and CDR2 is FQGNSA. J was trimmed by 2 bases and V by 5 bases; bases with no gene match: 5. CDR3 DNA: TGTGCCAGCAGCCAGGGACAGGGCCTCACAGATACGCAGTATTTT. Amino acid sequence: CASSQGQGLTDTQYF.

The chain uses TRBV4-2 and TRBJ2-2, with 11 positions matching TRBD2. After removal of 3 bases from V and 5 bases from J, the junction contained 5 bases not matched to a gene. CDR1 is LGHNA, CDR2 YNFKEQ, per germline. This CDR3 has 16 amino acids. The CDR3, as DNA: TGTGCCAGCAGCCAGGTAGCGGGAGGGATTACCGGGGAGCTGTTTTTT. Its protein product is CASSQVAGGITGELFF.

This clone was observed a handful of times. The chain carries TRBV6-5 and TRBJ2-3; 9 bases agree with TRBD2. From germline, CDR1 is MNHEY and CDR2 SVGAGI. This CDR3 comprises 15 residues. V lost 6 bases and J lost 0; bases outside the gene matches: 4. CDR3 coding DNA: TGTGCCAGCAGCCAGACTAGCGGCAGCACAGATACGCAGTATTTT. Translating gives CASSQTSGSTDTQYF.

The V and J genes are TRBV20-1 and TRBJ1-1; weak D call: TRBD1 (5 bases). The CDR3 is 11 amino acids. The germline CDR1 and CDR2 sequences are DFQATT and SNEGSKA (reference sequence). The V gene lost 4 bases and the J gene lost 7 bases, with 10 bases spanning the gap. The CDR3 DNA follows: TGCAGTGCTACTTGGACAATTGAAGCTTTCTTT. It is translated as CSATWTIEAFF.

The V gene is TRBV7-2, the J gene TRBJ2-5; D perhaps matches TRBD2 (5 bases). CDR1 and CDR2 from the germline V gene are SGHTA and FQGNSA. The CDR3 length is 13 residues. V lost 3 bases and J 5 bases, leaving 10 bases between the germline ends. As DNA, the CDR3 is TGTGCCAGCAGCTTGAGGGCCCGCGAGACCCAGTACTTC. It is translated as CASSLRARETQYF.

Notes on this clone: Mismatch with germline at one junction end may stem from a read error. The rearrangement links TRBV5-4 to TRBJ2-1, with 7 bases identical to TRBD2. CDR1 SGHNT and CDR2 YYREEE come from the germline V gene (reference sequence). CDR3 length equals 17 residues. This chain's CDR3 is CASSQDSGGSPYNEQFF. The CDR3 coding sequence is TGCGCCAGCAGCCAAGATTCGGGCGGGAGCCCCTACAATGAGCAGTTCTTC.

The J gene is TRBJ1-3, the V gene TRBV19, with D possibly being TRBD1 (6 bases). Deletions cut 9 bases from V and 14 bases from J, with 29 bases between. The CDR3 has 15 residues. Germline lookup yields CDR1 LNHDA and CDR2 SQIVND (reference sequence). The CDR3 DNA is TGTGCCAGCAACGCACAGGGACGCTCTGGAAACGGCTTATATTTT. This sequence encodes CASNAQGRSGNGLYF. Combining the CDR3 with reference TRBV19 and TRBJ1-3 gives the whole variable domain DGGITQSPKYLFRKEGQNVTLSCEQNLNHDAMYWYRQDPGQGLRLIYYSQIVNDFQKGDIAEGYSVSREKKESFPLTVTSAQKNPTAFYLCASNAQGRSGNGLYFGEGSWLTVV.

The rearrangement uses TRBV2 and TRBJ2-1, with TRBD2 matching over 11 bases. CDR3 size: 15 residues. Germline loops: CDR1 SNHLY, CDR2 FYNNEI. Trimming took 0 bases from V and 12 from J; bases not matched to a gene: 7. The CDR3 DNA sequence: TGTGCCAGCAGTGAAGCCCCAAGGCTAGCGGGAGGGCAGTTCTTC. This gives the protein CASSEAPRLAGGQFF.

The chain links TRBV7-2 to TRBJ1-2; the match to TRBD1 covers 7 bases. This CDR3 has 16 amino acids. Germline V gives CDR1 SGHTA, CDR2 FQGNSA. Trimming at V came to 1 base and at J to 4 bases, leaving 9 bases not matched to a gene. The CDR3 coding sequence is TGTGCCAGCAGCTTAGTTTCGGGACAGACTTTCTATGGCTACACCTTC. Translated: CASSLVSGQTFYGYTF.

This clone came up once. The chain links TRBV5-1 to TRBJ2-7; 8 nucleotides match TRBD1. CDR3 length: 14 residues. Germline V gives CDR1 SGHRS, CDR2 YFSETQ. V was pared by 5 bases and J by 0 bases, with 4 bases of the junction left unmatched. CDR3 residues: CASSEQGVSYEQYF. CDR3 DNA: TGCGCCAGCAGTGAACAGGGGGTCTCCTACGAGCAGTACTTC.

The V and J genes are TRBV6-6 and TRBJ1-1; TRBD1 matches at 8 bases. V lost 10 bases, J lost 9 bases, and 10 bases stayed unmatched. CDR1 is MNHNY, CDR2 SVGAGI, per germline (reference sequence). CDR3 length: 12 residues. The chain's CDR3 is CATTTGGPKAFF. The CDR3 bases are TGTGCCACAACAACAGGGGGGCCTAAAGCTTTCTTT.

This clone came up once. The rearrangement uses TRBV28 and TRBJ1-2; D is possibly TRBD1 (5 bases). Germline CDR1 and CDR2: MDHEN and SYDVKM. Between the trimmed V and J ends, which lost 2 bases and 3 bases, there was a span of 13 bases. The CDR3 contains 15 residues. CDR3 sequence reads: CASSLPIGGDYGYTF. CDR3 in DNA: TGTGCCAGCAGTTTACCGATCGGAGGGGACTATGGCTACACCTTC.

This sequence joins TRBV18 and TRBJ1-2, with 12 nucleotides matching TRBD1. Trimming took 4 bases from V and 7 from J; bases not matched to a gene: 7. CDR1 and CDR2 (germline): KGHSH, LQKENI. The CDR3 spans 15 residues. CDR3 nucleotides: TGTGCCAGCTCACTCCCGGGACAGGGGGCAGGTGGCTACACCTTC. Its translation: CASSLPGQGAGGYTF.

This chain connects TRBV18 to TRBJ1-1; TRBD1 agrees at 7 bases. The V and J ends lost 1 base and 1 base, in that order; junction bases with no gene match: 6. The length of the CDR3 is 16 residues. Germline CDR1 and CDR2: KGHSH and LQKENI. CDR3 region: CASSPRDRQRNTEAFF. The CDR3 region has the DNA TGTGCCAGCTCACCACGGGACAGACAGAGGAACACTGAAGCTTTCTTT.

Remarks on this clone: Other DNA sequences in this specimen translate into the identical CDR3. Here the CDR3 reads CASSPGLAGVNEQFF. The CDR3 coding sequence is TGCGCCAGCAGCCCGGGACTAGCGGGAGTAAATGAGCAGTTCTTC. The chain combines TRBV5-1 with TRBJ2-1, with TRBD2 identical over 14 bases. The germline gives CDR1 SGHRS, CDR2 YFSETQ. The CDR3 sequence is 15 residues long. Germline trimming cut 4 bases from V and 7 bases from J; bases unmatched to any gene: 4.

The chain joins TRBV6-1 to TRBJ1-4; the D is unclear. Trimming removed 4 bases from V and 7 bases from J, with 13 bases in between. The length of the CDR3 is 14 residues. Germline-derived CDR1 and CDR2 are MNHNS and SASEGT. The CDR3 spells CASSAVVSGEKLFF. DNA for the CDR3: TGTGCCAGCAGTGCGGTGGTGTCCGGTGAAAAACTGTTTTTT.

The DNA of the CDR3 is TGTGCCAGCGTGAGAAGGGGGGGGGAAGAAGCTTTCTTT. It is translated as CASVRRGGEEAFF. The gene calls are TRBV7-9 and TRBJ1-1, with TRBD1 as a possible D gene (6 bases). Trimming removed 8 bases at V and 8 bases at J, with 18 bases between. Germline CDR1 SEHNR, CDR2 FQNEAQ (reference sequence). The CDR3 has 13 residues.

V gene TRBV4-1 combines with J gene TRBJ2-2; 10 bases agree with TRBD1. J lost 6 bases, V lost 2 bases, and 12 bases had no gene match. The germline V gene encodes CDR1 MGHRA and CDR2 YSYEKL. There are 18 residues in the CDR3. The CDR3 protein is CASSQTEGGTGVAGELFF. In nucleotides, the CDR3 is TGCGCCAGCAGCCAAACTGAAGGAGGGACAGGGGTCGCCGGGGAGCTGTTTTTT.

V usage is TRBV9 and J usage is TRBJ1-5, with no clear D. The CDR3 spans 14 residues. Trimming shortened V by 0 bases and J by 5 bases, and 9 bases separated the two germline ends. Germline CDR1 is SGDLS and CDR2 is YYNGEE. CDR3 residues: CASSVDSSHQPQHF. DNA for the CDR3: TGTGCCAGCAGCGTAGATAGTTCACATCAGCCCCAGCATTTT.

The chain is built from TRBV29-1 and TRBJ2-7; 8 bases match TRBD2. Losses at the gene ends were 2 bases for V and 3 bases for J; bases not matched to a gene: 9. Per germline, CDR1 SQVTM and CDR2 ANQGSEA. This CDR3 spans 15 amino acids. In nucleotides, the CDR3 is TGCAGCGTTGAAACTAGCGGAGCCCGGAGCTACGAGCAGTACTTC. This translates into CSVETSGARSYEQYF.

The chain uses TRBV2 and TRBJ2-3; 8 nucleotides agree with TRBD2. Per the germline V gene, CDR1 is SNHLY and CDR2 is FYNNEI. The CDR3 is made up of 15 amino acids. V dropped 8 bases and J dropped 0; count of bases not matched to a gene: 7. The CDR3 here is CASSLAGLSTDTQYF. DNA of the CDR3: TGTGCCAGCTCATTAGCGGGATTAAGCACAGATACGCAGTATTTT.

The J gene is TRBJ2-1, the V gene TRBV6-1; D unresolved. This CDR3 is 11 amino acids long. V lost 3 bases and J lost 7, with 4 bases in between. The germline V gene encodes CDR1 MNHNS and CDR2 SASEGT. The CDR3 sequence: CASSDLNEQFF. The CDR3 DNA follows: TGTGCCAGCAGTGACCTAAATGAGCAGTTCTTC.

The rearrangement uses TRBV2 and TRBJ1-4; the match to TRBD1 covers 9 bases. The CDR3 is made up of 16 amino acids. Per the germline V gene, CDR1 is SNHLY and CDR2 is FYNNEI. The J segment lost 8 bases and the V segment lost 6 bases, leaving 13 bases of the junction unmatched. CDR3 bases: TGTGCCAGCAGGGCCTCGCGGGACAGGGTGGTAGAAAAACTGTTTTTT. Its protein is CASRASRDRVVEKLFF.

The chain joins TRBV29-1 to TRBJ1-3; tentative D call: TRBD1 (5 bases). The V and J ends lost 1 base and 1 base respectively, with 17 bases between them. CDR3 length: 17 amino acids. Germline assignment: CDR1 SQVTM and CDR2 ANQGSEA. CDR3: CSVEVGPEGRSGNTIYF. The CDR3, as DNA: TGCAGCGTTGAAGTGGGGCCGGAGGGGAGGTCTGGAAACACCATATATTTT. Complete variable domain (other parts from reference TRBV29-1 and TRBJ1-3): SAVISQKPSRDICQRGTSLTIQCQVDSQVTMMFWYRQQPGQSLTLIATANQGSEATYESGFVIDKFPISRPNLTFSTLTVSNMSPEDSSIYLCSVEVGPEGRSGNTIYFGEGSWLTVV.

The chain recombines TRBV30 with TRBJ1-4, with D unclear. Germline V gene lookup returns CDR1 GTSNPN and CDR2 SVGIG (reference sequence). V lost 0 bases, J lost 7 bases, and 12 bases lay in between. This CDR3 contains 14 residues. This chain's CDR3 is CAWSVGFGVEKLFF. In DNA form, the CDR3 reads TGTGCCTGGAGTGTTGGTTTCGGGGTTGAAAAACTGTTTTTT. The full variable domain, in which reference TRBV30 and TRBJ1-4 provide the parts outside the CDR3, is SQTIHQWPATLVQPVGSPLSLECTVEGTSNPNLYWYRQAAGRGLQLLFYSVGIGQISSEVPQNLSASRPQDRQFILSSKKLLLSDSGFYLCAWSVGFGVEKLFFGSGTQLSVL.

CDR3 in amino acids: CASSLGIEQFF. The CDR3 region has the DNA TGTGCCAGCAGCTTAGGTATTGAGCAGTTCTTC. J is TRBJ2-1 and V is TRBV7-9, with D unclear. The CDR3 sequence is 11 residues long. V lost 1 base, J lost 9 bases, and 4 bases lay in between. Germline-derived CDR1 and CDR2 are SEHNR and FQNEAQ (reference sequence).

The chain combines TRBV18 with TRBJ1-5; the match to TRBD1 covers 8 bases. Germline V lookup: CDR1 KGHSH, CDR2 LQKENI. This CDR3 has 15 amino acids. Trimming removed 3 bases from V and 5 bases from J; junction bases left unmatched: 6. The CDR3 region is CASSPGTGFHQPQHF. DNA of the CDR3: TGTGCCAGCTCACCCGGGACAGGCTTTCATCAGCCCCAGCATTTT.

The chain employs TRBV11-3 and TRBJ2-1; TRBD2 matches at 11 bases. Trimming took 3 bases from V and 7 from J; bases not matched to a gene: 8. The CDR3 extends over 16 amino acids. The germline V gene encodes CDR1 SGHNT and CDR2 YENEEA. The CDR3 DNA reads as TGTGCCAGCAGCTTTGCTCTAGCGGGAGGCGATAATGAGCAGTTCTTC. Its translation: CASSFALAGGDNEQFF.